This entry describes one T cell receptor beta chain. This sample was included in a study of OX40 agonist ivuxolimab in advanced cancers. Germline loops: CDR1 MNHNY, CDR2 SVGAGI (reference sequence). Trimming took off 5 bases at V and 4 bases at J, with 15 bases between the two ends. CDR3 size: 15 residues. Profiling relied on immunoSEQ multiplex PCR, and the TCRdb table lists in-frame clones only, not all of them. The table shows around 15,000 clones, with nearly 80% occurring only once. Here the sequenced sample was CD4+ or CD8+ T cells sorted from blood, taken in a trial of the OX40 agonist ivuxolimab. The chain uses TRBV6-6 and TRBJ1-3; D remains unclear. This TCR came from an adult with an advanced solid tumor such as melanoma, head and neck, liver or kidney cancer. This CDR3 reads CASSLPGQDGNTIYF. Here the CDR3 DNA reads TGTGCCAGCAGTCTTCCCGGGCAGGACGGAAACACCATATATTTT.